The 11 T cell receptor beta chains given below trace back to one sample, sequenced in a study of T cells in localized non-small cell lung cancer. Generated by immunoSEQ multiplex PCR, the TCRdb table keeps only in-frame clones and is missing some. The sample yields 4,500 to 5,000 clones, around 30% seen once. The sample was lung tumor tissue, taken before any cancer treatment. Receptors originate from a man between 40 and 69 years old with stage III squamous cell lung carcinoma.

This chain connects TRBV6-8 to TRBJ1-5, with no clear D. Looked up from germline, CDR1 is MNHGY and CDR2 is SAAAGT. Deletions cut 4 bases from V and 5 bases from J, with 12 bases between. This CDR3 spans 14 amino acids. Here the CDR3 reads CASSSTEGHQPQHF. In DNA, the CDR3 is TGTGCCAGCAGTTCCACGGAGGGCCATCAGCCCCAGCATTTT.

This clone was recorded a few times. The chain links TRBV6-8 to TRBJ2-1; 7 bases map to TRBD2. This CDR3 comprises 14 residues. Germline CDR1 is MNHGY and CDR2 is SAAAGT. V trimming: 2 bases; J trimming: 3 bases; junction bases outside the gene matches: 1. CDR3 region: CASSYGGVYNEQFF. The CDR3 coding sequence is TGTGCCAGCAGTTACGGGGGGGTCTACAATGAGCAGTTCTTC.

This clone has just a few counts. V usage is TRBV9 and J usage is TRBJ2-2, with 8 positions matching TRBD1. This CDR3 is 15 amino acids long. Per the germline V gene, CDR1 is SGDLS and CDR2 is YYNGEE. J gave up 3 bases and V 4 bases, and 5 bases lay outside the gene matches. CDR3 nucleotide sequence: TGTGCCAGCAGCCCAACAGGGGGATACACCGGGGAGCTGTTTTTT. Residues: CASSPTGGYTGELFF.

By share of the sample, this clone is medium-sized (0.01 to 0.1%). V usage is TRBV9 and J usage is TRBJ1-6; perhaps TRBD1 as D (5 bases). The V and J ends lost 8 bases and 6 bases respectively, with 9 bases between them. Per germline, CDR1 SGDLS and CDR2 YYNGEE. The CDR3 has 12 amino acids. CDR3 sequence: CARRQPNSPLHF. The CDR3 DNA reads TGTGCCAGAAGACAGCCTAATTCACCCCTCCACTTT.

This chain joins TRBV12-5 and TRBJ1-5; no definite D call. Deletions cut 0 bases from V and 5 bases from J, with 14 bases between. The germline V gene encodes CDR1 LGHNT and CDR2 FRNRAP. The CDR3 has 16 amino acids. CDR3 sequence reads: CASGLVRVGSYQPQHF. The CDR3 DNA follows: TGTGCTAGTGGTTTGGTGCGGGTGGGGTCTTATCAGCCCCAGCATTTT.

A word on this clone: One end of the junction fails to match germline, which may point to a read error. CDR3 DNA sequence: TGTGCCAGCAGCTTGGAGTCTGCAGGGAGGTATGACTACACCTTC. Translation: CASSLESAGRYDYTF. The chain uses TRBV11-3 and TRBJ1-2, with D possibly matching TRBD1 (5 bases). The CDR3 sequence is 15 residues long. Germline CDR1 SGHNT, CDR2 YENEEA.

Only a few counts were recorded for this clone. This chain links TRBV6-8 with TRBJ2-1, with 11 bases aligning to TRBD2. This CDR3 region has 16 residues. Germline CDR1 is MNHGY and CDR2 is SAAAGT. V lost 0 bases to trimming and J lost 10 bases; unmatched junction nucleotides: 8. The CDR3 region has the DNA TGTGCCAGCAGTTACTCTCCTAGCGGGGGGTTCCGGGAGCAGTTCTTC. Translation: CASSYSPSGGFREQFF.

This clone was detected only a few times. In DNA form, the CDR3 reads TGTGCCAGCAGACAGGGACCCTCTGGAAACACCATATATTTT. This encodes CASRQGPSGNTIYF. This chain joins TRBV6-8 and TRBJ1-3; tentative D call: TRBD1 (6 bases). CDR3 length: 14 residues. V was cut by 6 bases and J by 0 bases, with 9 bases left in between. CDR1 is MNHGY and CDR2 is SAAAGT in the germline V gene.

This clone was recorded once. This chain uses TRBV19 with TRBJ1-3; D gene ambiguous. V lost 3 bases and J lost 0, with 9 bases in between. There are 15 residues in the CDR3. Germline-derived CDR1 and CDR2 are LNHDA and SQIVND (reference sequence). CDR3 sequence reads: CASSISSTSGNTIYF. For the CDR3, the DNA is TGTGCCAGTAGTATTTCCTCCACCTCTGGAAACACCATATATTTT.

V and J are TRBV6-8 and TRBJ2-7, with TRBD1 identical over 7 bases. The CDR3 contains 15 residues. Losses at the gene ends were 3 bases for V and 2 bases for J; bases not matched to a gene: 7. CDR1 is MNHGY, CDR2 SAAAGT, per germline. The CDR3 DNA sequence: TGTGCCAGCAGTTATCCTACTACAGGGGCCTACGAGCAGTACTTC. It codes for CASSYPTTGAYEQYF.

This clone is categorized as medium-sized (0.01 to 0.1%). The genes are TRBV9 and TRBJ1-3; a weak D match, TRBD1 (6 bases). Germline CDR1 is SGDLS and CDR2 is YYNGEE. Between the trimmed V and J ends, which lost 3 bases and 4 bases, there was a span of 11 bases. The CDR3 is made up of 14 amino acids. CDR3 nucleotides: TGTGCCAGCAGCGGGGGGCGCCCCGGAAACACCATATATTTT. Translated: CASSGGRPGNTIYF.